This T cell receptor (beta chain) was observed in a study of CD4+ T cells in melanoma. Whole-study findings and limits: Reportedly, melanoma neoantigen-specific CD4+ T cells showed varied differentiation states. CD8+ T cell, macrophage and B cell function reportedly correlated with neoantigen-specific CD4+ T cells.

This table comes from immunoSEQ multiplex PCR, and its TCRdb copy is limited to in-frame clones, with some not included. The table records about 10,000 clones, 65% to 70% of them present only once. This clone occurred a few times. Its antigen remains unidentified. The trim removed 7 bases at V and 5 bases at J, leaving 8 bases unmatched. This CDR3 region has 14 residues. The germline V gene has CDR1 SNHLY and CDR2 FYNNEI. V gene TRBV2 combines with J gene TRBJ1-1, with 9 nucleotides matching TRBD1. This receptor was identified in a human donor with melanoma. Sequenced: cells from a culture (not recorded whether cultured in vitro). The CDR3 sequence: CASTDRGAGTEAFF. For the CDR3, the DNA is TGTGCCAGCACTGACAGGGGGGCCGGAACTGAAGCTTTCTTT.